Reported below is one T cell receptor (beta chain). What antigen it recognizes has not been identified. Per-base qualities were not stored, and no clone one base away is much larger. The sample comes from a study of identical twins' blood T cells (dated by TCRdb to the early 2010s). The study in broad terms: Approximately 51 million Illumina reads were obtained across about twelve libraries, comprising six alpha-chain and six beta-chain libraries. To assess how genetics influences repertoire formation, the study used next-generation sequencing to compare the TCR alpha and beta chain repertoires of three pairs of monozygous twins.

The CDR1 and CDR2 encoded by the germline V gene are SGHTA and FQGNSA. V is cut by 5 bases and J by 4 bases, and the space between the germline ends is 14 bases. From cysteine to phenylalanine, the CDR3 is 14 amino acids long. The retained sequence is limited to the CDR3, 42 bases, with the frame set at the first base. The library was built by means of 5' RACE. TCRdb shows the sequencer as Illumina Genome Analyzer IIx. To prepare the RNA-based TCR cDNA libraries, a previously described protocol was followed, with several modifications. To prevent cross-contamination, sample-specific barcodes were added to both ends of each TCR cDNA library during cDNA synthesis and amplification. In the original analysis: Between about 100,000 and nearly 550,000 clonotypes were identified per individual, and roughly 2.2 to 3.6 million CDR3-containing reads were obtained per library. Reads carrying improper barcode index combinations were removed, after which the MiTCR software was used to build a cloneset for each library. While assembling CDR3 clonotypes, MiTCR corrected PCR and sequencing errors and either filtered or rescued low-quality reads. Artificial out-of-frame clonotypes were removed by being mapped to in-frame sequences, with one indel in the CDR3 allowed. Similarity of V and J gene usage between donors was measured as Jensen-Shannon divergence divided by mean entropy. TCRdb reprocessing: public reads trimmed at Q25 with fastp, clones called with MiXCR, in-frame beta chains kept. All rows with the same CDR3 protein become a single entry with the most common DNA and genes. TCRdb, rather than the study authors, made the V and J calls. Recorded for this sample are a few hundred thousand distinct CDR3 sequences; about 28% of them occurred a single time. Jointly, the top ten make up 6.1% of the sample.

Six healthy women forming three monozygous twin pairs were used as donors. All three twin pairs had been raised together and were thought likely to have encountered the same vaccines and infectious agents. TCR cDNA libraries were prepared from RNA that was isolated from peripheral blood mononuclear cells. Points the paper makes about the study in general: The count of CDR3 clonotypes shared by two donors depended mainly on the product of the two donors' cloneset sizes, and twins did not clearly depart from this trend. The proposed role of the TCRalpha J segment in MHC recognition during thymic selection was stated to require validation by independent studies. Among the most abundant TCRbeta clonotypes, every donor shared more CDR3 sequences with her own twin than with unrelated donors. V gene usage, even among non-selected out-of-frame TCRbeta clonotypes, was reported to be markedly more similar within twin pairs than between unrelated donors. Because the twins were reared together, environmental influences could not be excluded as an explanation for twin similarity.

Material: PBMCs. The chain joins TRBV7-2 to TRBJ1-2; tentative D gene TRBD1, with 6 bases matching. The sequence was collected from a woman between 18 and 50 years old in good health. The CDR3 region has the sequence CASSPTGSGYGYTF. The sequence in DNA is TGTGCCAGCAGCCCCACAGGGTCGGGCTATGGCTACACCTTC. Extended through the reference TRBV7-2 and TRBJ1-2 proteins, this CDR3 yields the full variable domain: GAGVSQSPSNKVTEKGKDVELRCDPISGHTALYWYRQSLGQGLEFLIYFQGNSAPDKSGLPSDRFSAERTGGSVSTLTIQRTQQEDSAVYLCASSPTGSGYGYTFGSGTRLTVV.